This TCR beta chain was identified during a study of blood T cell repertoires in COVID-19. Study background: Sites in the United States, Italy and Spain provided acute and convalescent COVID-19 samples.

The method was immunoSEQ multiplex PCR; TCRdb's version includes in-frame clones alone and lacks a portion of them. The repertoire consists of fewer than 200,000 clones, with about 90% occurring once and the leading ten covering roughly 8.6%. Germline loops: CDR1 SGHRS, CDR2 YFSETQ. V was cut by 0 bases and J by 6 bases, with 12 bases left in between. The CDR3 totals 14 residues. The gene calls are TRBV5-1 and TRBJ1-1, with D possibly being TRBD1 (6 bases). Material for sequencing was PBMCs or T cells enriched from blood (not recorded which). This TCR was sampled from a woman aged 18 to 35 who had recovered from COVID-19. The CDR3 nucleotides read TGCGCCAGCAGCTTGGACAGGGTTTACCCTGAAGCTTTCTTT. Translation: CASSLDRVYPEAFF.